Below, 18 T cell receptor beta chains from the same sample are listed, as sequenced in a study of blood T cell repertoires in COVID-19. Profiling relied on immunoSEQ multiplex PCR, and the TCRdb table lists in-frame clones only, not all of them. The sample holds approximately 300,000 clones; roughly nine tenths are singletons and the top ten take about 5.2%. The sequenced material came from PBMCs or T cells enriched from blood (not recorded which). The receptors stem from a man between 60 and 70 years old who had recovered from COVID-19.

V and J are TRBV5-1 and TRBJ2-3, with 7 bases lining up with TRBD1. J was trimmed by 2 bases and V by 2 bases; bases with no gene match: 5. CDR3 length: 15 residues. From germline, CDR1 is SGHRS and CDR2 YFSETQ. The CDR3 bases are TGCGCCAGCAGCTTAGGGGACAGAAACACAGATACGCAGTATTTT. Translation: CASSLGDRNTDTQYF.

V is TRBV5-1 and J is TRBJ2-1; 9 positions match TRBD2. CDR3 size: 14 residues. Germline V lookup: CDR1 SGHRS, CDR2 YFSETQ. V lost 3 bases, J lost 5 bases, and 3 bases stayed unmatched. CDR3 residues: CASSYRTSDNEQFF. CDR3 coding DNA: TGCGCCAGCAGCTATAGGACTAGCGACAATGAGCAGTTCTTC.

The CDR3 loop reads CASSPKAGSSYNEQFF. The CDR3 DNA reads TGTGCCAGCAGCCCCAAGGCGGGAAGCTCCTACAATGAGCAGTTCTTC. The rearrangement joins TRBV7-8 to TRBJ2-1, with D possibly matching TRBD2 (6 bases). This CDR3 is 16 amino acids long. V dropped 5 bases and J dropped 0 bases, with 14 bases sitting between them. Germline V gene lookup returns CDR1 SGHVS and CDR2 FQNEAQ. Complete variable domain (other parts from reference TRBV7-8 and TRBJ2-1): GAGVSQSPRYKVAKRGQDVALRCDPISGHVSLFWYQQALGQGPEFLTYFQNEAQLDKSGLPSDRFFAERPEGSVSTLKIQRTQQEDSAVYLCASSPKAGSSYNEQFFGPGTRLTVL.

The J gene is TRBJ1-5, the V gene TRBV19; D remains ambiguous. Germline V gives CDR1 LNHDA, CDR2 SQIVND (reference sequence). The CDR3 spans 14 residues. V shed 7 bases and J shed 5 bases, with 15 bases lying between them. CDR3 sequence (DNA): TGTGCCAGTAAATCGGAGCGGCAGGATCAGCCCCAGCATTTT. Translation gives CASKSERQDQPQHF.

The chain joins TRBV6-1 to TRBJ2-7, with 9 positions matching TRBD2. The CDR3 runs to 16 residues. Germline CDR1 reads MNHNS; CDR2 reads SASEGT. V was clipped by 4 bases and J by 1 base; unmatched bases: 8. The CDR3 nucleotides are TGTGCCAGCAGTGCGGGTTGGACTAGCGTATCCTACGAGCAGTACTTC. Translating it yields CASSAGWTSVSYEQYF.

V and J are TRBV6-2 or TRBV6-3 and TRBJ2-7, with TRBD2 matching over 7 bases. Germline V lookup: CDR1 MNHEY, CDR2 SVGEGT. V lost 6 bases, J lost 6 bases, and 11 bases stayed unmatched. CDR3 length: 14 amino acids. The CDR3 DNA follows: TGTGCCAGCAGCCCCCGGGCGGGAGAATCCGAGCAGTACTTC. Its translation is CASSPRAGESEQYF.

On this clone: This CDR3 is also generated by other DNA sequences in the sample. The chain's CDR3 is CASSLAGDGANVLTF. The CDR3 DNA sequence: TGCGCCAGCAGCTTGGCCGGGGATGGGGCCAACGTCCTGACTTTC. This chain links TRBV5-1 with TRBJ2-6, with a possible D match to TRBD2 (5 bases). V was pared by 0 bases and J by 3 bases, with 7 bases between. The CDR3 contains 15 residues. Per germline, CDR1 SGHRS and CDR2 YFSETQ.

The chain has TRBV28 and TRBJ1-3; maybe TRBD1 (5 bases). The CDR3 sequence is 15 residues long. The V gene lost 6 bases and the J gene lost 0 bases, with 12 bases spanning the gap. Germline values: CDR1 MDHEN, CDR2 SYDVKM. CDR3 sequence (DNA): TGTGCCAGCAGCTCGACAGAGCCCTCTGGAAACACCATATATTTT. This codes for CASSSTEPSGNTIYF.

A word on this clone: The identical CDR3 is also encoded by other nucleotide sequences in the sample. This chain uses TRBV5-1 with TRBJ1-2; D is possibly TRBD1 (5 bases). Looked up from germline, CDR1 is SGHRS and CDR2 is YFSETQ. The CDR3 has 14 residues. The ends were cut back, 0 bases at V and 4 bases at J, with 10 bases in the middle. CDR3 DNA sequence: TGCGCCAGCAGCTTGGCCCAGGGAACCTATGGCTACACCTTC. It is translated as CASSLAQGTYGYTF.

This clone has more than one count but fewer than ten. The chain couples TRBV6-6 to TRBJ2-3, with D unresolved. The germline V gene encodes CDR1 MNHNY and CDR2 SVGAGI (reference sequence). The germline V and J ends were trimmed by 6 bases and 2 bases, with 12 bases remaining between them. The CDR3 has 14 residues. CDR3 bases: TGTGCCAGCAGCCCAAGCCAGGCCACAGATACGCAGTATTTT. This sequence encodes CASSPSQATDTQYF.

The CDR3 loop is CASSEAAQGAYGYTF. The CDR3 DNA reads TGTGCCAGCAGTGAAGCAGCACAGGGGGCATATGGCTACACCTTC. The gene calls are TRBV6-1 and TRBJ1-2; 9 bases map to TRBD1. V trimming: 0 bases; J trimming: 5 bases; junction bases outside the gene matches: 4. Germline V lookup: CDR1 MNHNS, CDR2 SASEGT. CDR3 size: 15 residues.

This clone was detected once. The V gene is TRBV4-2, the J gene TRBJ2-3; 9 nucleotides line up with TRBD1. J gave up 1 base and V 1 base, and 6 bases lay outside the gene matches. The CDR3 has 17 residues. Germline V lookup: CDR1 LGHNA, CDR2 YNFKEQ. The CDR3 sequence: CASSQVRQGDGTDTQYF. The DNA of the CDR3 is TGTGCCAGCAGCCAAGTGCGACAGGGGGATGGCACAGATACGCAGTATTTT.

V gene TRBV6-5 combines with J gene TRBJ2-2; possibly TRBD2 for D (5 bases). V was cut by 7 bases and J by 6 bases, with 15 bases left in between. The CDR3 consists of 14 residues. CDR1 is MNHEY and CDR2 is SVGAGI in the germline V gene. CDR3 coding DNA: TGTGCCAGCATTGCCCTAACGGGGTCCGGGGAGCTGTTTTTT. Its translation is CASIALTGSGELFF.

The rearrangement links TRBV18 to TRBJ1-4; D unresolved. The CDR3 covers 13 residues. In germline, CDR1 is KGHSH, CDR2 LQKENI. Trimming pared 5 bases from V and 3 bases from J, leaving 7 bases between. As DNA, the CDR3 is TGTGCCAGCTCAGGGCTTCCTAATGAAAAACTGTTTTTT. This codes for CASSGLPNEKLFF.

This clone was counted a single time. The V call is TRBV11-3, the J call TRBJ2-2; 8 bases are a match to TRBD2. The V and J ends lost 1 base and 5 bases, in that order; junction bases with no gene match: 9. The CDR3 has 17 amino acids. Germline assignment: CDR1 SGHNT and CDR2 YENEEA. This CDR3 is CASSLGRPGGGTGELFF. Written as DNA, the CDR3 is TGTGCCAGCAGCTTAGGAAGACCGGGAGGGGGAACCGGGGAGCTGTTTTTT.

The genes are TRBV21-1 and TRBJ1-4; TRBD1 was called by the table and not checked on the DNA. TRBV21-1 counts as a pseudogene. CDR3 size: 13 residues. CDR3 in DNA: TGTGCCAGCAGCAAAGGGGGCACCATTCTAGTGTTTTTT. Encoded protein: CASSKGGTILVFF.

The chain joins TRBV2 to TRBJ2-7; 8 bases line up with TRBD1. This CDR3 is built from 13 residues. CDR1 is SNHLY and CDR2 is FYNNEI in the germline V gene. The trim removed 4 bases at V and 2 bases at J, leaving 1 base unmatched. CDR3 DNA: TGTGCCAGCAGTGGACAGGGGACCTACGAGCAGTACTTC. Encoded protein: CASSGQGTYEQYF.

CDR3 sequence: CASSLFLGGTEAFF. CDR3 in DNA: TGTGCCAGCAGCTTATTCCTGGGGGGGACTGAAGCTTTCTTT. The genes are TRBV5-4 and TRBJ1-1, with D perhaps matching TRBD1 (5 bases). Trimming pared 2 bases from V and 5 bases from J, leaving 13 bases between. Germline V gene lookup returns CDR1 SGHNT and CDR2 YYREEE (reference sequence). CDR3 length: 14 residues.